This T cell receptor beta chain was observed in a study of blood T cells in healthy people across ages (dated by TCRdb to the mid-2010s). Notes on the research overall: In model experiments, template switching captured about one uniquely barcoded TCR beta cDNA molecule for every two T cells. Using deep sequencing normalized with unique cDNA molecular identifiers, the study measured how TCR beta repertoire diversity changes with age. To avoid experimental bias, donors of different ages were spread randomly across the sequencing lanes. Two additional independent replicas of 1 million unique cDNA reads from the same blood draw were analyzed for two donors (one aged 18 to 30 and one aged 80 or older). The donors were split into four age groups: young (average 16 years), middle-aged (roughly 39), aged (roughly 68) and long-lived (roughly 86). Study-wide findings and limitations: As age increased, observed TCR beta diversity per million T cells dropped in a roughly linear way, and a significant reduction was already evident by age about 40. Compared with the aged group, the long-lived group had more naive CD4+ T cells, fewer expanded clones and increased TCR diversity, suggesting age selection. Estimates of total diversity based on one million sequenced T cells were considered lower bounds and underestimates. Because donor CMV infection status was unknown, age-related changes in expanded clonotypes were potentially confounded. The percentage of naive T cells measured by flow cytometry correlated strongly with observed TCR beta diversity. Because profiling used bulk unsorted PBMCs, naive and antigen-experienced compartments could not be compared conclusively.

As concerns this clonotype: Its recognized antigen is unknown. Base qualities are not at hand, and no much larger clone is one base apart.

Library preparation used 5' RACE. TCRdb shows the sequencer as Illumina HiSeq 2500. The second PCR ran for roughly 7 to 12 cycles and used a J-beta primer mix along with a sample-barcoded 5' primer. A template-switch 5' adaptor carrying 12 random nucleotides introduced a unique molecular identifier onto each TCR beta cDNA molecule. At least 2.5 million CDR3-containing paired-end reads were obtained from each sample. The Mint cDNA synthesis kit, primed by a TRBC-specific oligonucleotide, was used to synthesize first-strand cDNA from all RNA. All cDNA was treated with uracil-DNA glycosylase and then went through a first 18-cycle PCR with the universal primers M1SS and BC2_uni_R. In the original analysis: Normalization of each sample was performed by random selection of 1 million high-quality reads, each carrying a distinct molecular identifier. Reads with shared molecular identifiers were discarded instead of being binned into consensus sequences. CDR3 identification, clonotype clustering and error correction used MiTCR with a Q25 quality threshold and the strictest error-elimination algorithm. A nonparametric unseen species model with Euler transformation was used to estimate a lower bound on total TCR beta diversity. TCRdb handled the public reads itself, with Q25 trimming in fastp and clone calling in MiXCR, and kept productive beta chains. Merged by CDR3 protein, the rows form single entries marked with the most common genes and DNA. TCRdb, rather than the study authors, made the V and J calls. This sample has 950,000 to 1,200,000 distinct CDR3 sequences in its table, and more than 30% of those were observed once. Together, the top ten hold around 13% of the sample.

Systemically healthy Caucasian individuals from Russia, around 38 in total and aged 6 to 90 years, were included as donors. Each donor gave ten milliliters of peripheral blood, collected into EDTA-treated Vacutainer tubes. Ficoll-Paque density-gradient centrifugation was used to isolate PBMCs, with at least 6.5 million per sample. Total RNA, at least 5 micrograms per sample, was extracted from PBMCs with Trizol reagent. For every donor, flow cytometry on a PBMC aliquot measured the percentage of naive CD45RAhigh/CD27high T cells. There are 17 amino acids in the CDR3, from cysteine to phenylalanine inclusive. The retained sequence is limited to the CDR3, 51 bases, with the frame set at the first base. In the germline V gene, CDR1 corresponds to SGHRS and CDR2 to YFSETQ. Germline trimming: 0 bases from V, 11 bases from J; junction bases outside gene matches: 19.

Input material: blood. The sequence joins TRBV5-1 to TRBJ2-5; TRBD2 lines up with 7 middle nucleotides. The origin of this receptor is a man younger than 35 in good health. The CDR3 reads CASSLAPPEGGGNEQYF. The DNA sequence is TGCGCCAGCAGCTTGGCCCCCCCCGAGGGCGGGGGAAATGAGCAGTACTTC.